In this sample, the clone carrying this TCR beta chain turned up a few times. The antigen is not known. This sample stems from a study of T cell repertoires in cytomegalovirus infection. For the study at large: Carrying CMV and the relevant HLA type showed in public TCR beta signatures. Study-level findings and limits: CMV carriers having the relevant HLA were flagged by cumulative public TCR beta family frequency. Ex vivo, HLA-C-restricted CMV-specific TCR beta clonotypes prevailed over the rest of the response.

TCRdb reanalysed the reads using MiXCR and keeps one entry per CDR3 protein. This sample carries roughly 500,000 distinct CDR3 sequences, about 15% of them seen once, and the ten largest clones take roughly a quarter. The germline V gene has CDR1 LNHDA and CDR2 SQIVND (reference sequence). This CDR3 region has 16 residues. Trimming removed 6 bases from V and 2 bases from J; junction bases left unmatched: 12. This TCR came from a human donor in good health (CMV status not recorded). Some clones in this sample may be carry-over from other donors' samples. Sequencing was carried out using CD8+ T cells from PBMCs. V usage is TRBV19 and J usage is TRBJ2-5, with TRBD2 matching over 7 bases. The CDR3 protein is CASRGDGEGEQETQYF. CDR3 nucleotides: TGTGCCAGTAGGGGGGACGGGGAGGGTGAGCAAGAGACCCAGTACTTC.